This is a list of T cell receptor beta chains from one sample in a study of blood T cell repertoires in COVID-19. Sequencing was performed with immunoSEQ multiplex PCR; in TCRdb, only in-frame clones are kept and a portion is missing. The table records 50,000 to 60,000 clones, 85% of them present only once. The sequenced material came from peripheral blood. These receptors came from a human donor in a cohort sampled during active COVID-19. CDR3s include the opening cysteine and the closing phenylalanine or tryptophan. D genes are given only for firm matches. A row's size may be missing; if present it is once, few, many or a size class.

V: TRBV28
D: TRBD1
size: .
J: TRBJ2-3
DNA: TGTGCCAGCAGGGGACAGGGCCTCACAGATACGCAGTATTTT
CDR3: CASRGQGLTDTQYF

V: TRBV28
D: TRBD2
size: .
J: TRBJ2-7
DNA: TGTGCCAGCAGTCTACTAGCGGGAACCTACGAGCAGTACTTC
CDR3: CASSLLAGTYEQYF

V: TRBV2
D: TRBD1
size: .
J: TRBJ2-4
DNA: TGTGCCAGCAGTGATATACAGGGGGCCAGCATTCAGTACTTC
CDR3: CASSDIQGASIQYF

V: TRBV6-5
D: TRBD1
size: .
J: TRBJ2-7
DNA: TGTGCCAGCAGCGACAGGGCTATTCGGGACGAGCAGTACTTC
CDR3: CASSDRAIRDEQYF

V: TRBV21-1
D: .
size: .
J: TRBJ1-1
DNA: TGTGCCAGCAGCAAAGAAGGGCAGGGGGACAGGGAAGCTTTCTTT
CDR3: CASSKEGQGDREAFF

V: TRBV6-5
D: .
size: .
J: TRBJ2-7
DNA: TGTGCCAGCAGTTACGAGGCAGGGACTGCCGAGCAGTACTTC
CDR3: CASSYEAGTAEQYF

V: TRBV18
D: .
size: .
J: TRBJ1-3
DNA: TGTGCCAGCTCACCGGTGACAGCGATGAGAAGTGGAAACACCATATATTTT
CDR3: CASSPVTAMRSGNTIYF

V: TRBV7-3
D: .
size: .
J: TRBJ2-5
DNA: TGTGCCAGCAGCTTAACGGCTACAGAAGAGACCCAGTACTTC
CDR3: CASSLTATEETQYF

V: TRBV2
D: TRBD2
size: .
J: TRBJ2-1
DNA: TGTGCCACCGGGCGGACTAGCGGGAGGGTGGGGCAGTTCTTC
CDR3: CATGRTSGRVGQFF

V: TRBV7-3
D: TRBD2
size: .
J: TRBJ2-1
DNA: TGTGCCAGCAGCTGGACTAGCGGGAGATCTGGTGAGCAGTTCTTC
CDR3: CASSWTSGRSGEQFF

V: TRBV7-2
D: TRBD1
size: .
J: TRBJ2-2
DNA: TGTGCCAGCAGCGGGTTCGGACAGGGGGCAGCCGGGGAGCTGTTTTTT
CDR3: CASSGFGQGAAGELFF

V: TRBV9
D: TRBD1
size: .
J: TRBJ1-4
DNA: TGTGCCAGCAGCGCTGGGACAGGGGCTAATGAAAAACTGTTTTTT
CDR3: CASSAGTGANEKLFF

V: TRBV7-3
D: TRBD2
size: .
J: TRBJ2-3
DNA: TGTGCCAGCAGCCACGGCGGATACACTAGCGGAGGCACAGATACGCAGTATTTT
CDR3: CASSHGGYTSGGTDTQYF

V: TRBV19
D: .
size: few
J: TRBJ2-5
DNA: TGTGCCAGTAGTTCGACAGCACCAAAAGAGACCCAGTACTTC
CDR3: CASSSTAPKETQYF

V: TRBV4-1
D: .
size: .
J: TRBJ1-2
DNA: TGCGCCAGCAGCCATACAGGGCCGACTAACTATGGCTACACCTTC
CDR3: CASSHTGPTNYGYTF

V: TRBV5-4
D: .
size: few
J: TRBJ2-7
DNA: TGTGCCAGCAGCTTCAGGGGGACCGGGGGCGAGCAGTACTTC
CDR3: CASSFRGTGGEQYF

V: TRBV27
D: .
size: .
J: TRBJ2-1
DNA: TGTGCCAGCAGTTTTGGGCAGTGGGATGAGCAGTTCTTC
CDR3: CASSFGQWDEQFF

V: TRBV19
D: .
size: .
J: TRBJ2-6
DNA: TGTGCCAGTAGTACTCCTCTGGGCGGGCGCTCTGGGGCCAACGTCCTGACTTTC
CDR3: CASSTPLGGRSGANVLTF

V: TRBV7-8
D: .
size: .
J: TRBJ1-1
DNA: TGTGCCAGCCAGGGGCAGAGGAACACTGAAGCTTTCTTT
CDR3: CASQGQRNTEAFF

V: TRBV15
D: TRBD1
size: once
J: TRBJ2-7
DNA: TGTGCCACCAGCGGGGCGATGCGGTACGGGACAGGGCTAACCTACGAGCAGTACTTC
CDR3: CATSGAMRYGTGLTYEQYF

V: TRBV6-5
D: TRBD1
size: .
J: TRBJ1-6
DNA: TGTGCCAGCAGCCCCACCCGGGACAGAAATTCACCCCTCCACTTT
CDR3: CASSPTRDRNSPLHF

V: TRBV7-2
D: TRBD2
size: .
J: TRBJ2-7
DNA: TGTGCCAGCAGCTTAGGTAGCGGGAGCTACGAGCAGTACTTC
CDR3: CASSLGSGSYEQYF

V: TRBV18
D: TRBD1
size: .
J: TRBJ1-1
DNA: TGTGCCAGCTCCCCTTATGAGGGACAGTACACTGAAGCTTTCTTT
CDR3: CASSPYEGQYTEAFF

V: TRBV5-1
D: TRBD1
size: .
J: TRBJ1-1
DNA: TGCGCCAGCAGCGGGACAGGGTATGAAGCTTTCTTT
CDR3: CASSGTGYEAFF

V: TRBV5-1
D: TRBD2
size: .
J: TRBJ2-5
DNA: TGCGCCAGCAGCTTGCAAGCGGGGCCTGCGGAGACCCAGTACTTC
CDR3: CASSLQAGPAETQYF

V: TRBV11-3
D: .
size: .
J: TRBJ2-2
DNA: TGTGCCAGCAGCCCTCAGGATCCCGCGAACACCGGGGAGCTGTTTTTT
CDR3: CASSPQDPANTGELFF

V: TRBV4-2
D: .
size: .
J: TRBJ2-7
DNA: TGTGCCAGCAGCTCACGGACTGAGGCCATCGAGCAGTACTTC
CDR3: CASSSRTEAIEQYF

V: TRBV28
D: .
size: .
J: TRBJ1-2
DNA: TGTGCCAGCAGTCTCGACAGGAACTATGGCTACACCTTC
CDR3: CASSLDRNYGYTF

V: TRBV19
D: TRBD1
size: once
J: TRBJ1-5
DNA: TGTGCCAGTAGTACGCAAGGGACAGGCAAAAATCAGCCCCAGCATTTT
CDR3: CASSTQGTGKNQPQHF

V: TRBV5-1
D: .
size: .
J: TRBJ2-1
DNA: TGCGCCAGCAGCTTGATTAACTACTACAATGAGCAGTTCTTC
CDR3: CASSLINYYNEQFF

V: TRBV3-1/TRBV3-2
D: .
size: .
J: TRBJ2-2
DNA: TGTGCCAGCAGACCCGGGGGACGCGGACCCGGGGAGCTGTTTTTT
CDR3: CASRPGGRGPGELFF

V: TRBV28
D: TRBD1
size: .
J: TRBJ2-3
DNA: TGTGCCAGTGAGACAGGGGGATGGACAGATACGCAGTATTTT
CDR3: CASETGGWTDTQYF

V: TRBV30
D: TRBD1
size: .
J: TRBJ1-1
DNA: TGTGCCTGGAGTCCGGGACAGGGAGGATGGAGCACTGAAGCTTTCTTT
CDR3: CAWSPGQGGWSTEAFF

V: TRBV19
D: .
size: .
J: TRBJ1-1
DNA: TGTGCCAGTAGTAGGGTCGGGTTGATGAACACTGAAGCTTTCTTT
CDR3: CASSRVGLMNTEAFF

V: TRBV25-1
D: .
size: .
J: TRBJ2-1
DNA: TGTGCCAGTAGGGGTTACCGCGGTGTGGAGCAGTTCTTC
CDR3: CASRGYRGVEQFF

V: TRBV28
D: .
size: .
J: TRBJ2-5
DNA: TGTGCCAGCAGTTTTCTGCCCGGGACAAATCAACAAGAGACCCAGTACTTC
CDR3: CASSFLPGTNQQETQYF

V: TRBV7-9
D: .
size: .
J: TRBJ2-6
DNA: TGTGCCAGCATCACCTCGAGGACAGCAACCTTCTCTGGGGCCAACGTCCTGACTTTC
CDR3: CASITSRTATFSGANVLTF

V: TRBV6-5
D: .
size: .
J: TRBJ1-6
DNA: TGTGCCAGCAGTTACTGGGGGGGGGACGGAAATTCACCCCTCCACTTT
CDR3: CASSYWGGDGNSPLHF

V: TRBV24-1
D: .
size: .
J: TRBJ2-6
DNA: TGTGCCACCGGACCCAGTCGGGGTTCTGGGGCCAACGTCCTGACTTTC
CDR3: CATGPSRGSGANVLTF

V: TRBV7-3
D: TRBD1
size: .
J: TRBJ2-2
DNA: TGTGCCAGCAGCTTTACAGGGGGAAACACCGGGGAGCTGTTTTTT
CDR3: CASSFTGGNTGELFF

V: TRBV21-1
D: .
size: .
J: TRBJ2-1
DNA: TGTGCCAGCAGCAGCGGTAGCCCGGCACAATACAATGAGCAGTTCTTC
CDR3: CASSSGSPAQYNEQFF

V: TRBV27
D: .
size: .
J: TRBJ2-2
DNA: TGTGCCAGCAGTTTATATAGCGGGGAGCTGTTTTTT
CDR3: CASSLYSGELFF

V: TRBV29-1
D: TRBD1
size: .
J: TRBJ1-3
DNA: TGCAGCGCCGCCGGGACAGCTGGAAACACCATATATTTT
CDR3: CSAAGTAGNTIYF

V: TRBV18
D: TRBD1
size: once
J: TRBJ1-2
DNA: TGTGCCAGCTCACGGGAAGGGGGCGGCTATGGCTACACCTTC
CDR3: CASSREGGGYGYTF

V: TRBV5-6
D: TRBD1
size: few
J: TRBJ1-5
DNA: TGTGCCAGCAGCTACAGGGGAGGCAATCAGCCCCAGCATTTT
CDR3: CASSYRGGNQPQHF